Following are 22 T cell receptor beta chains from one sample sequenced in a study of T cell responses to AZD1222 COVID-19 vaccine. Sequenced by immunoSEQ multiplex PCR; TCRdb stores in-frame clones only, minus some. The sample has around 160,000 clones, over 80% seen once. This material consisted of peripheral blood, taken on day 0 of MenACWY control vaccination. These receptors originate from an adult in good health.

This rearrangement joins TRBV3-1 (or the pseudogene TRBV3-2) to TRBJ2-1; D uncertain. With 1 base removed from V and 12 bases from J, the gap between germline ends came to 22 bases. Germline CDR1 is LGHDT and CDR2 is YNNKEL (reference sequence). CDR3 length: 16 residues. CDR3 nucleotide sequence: TGTGCCAGCAGCCAAGGAAAACAACGGATCGGCCTCATGCAGTTCTTC. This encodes CASSQGKQRIGLMQFF.

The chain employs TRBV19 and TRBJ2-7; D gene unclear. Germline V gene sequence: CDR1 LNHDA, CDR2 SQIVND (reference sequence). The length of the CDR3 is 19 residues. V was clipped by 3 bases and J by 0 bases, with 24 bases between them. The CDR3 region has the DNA TGTGCCAGTAGTATGAGTAACAGCCCTTTCGGAACTCCCTCCTACGAGCAGTACTTC. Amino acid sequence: CASSMSNSPFGTPSYEQYF.

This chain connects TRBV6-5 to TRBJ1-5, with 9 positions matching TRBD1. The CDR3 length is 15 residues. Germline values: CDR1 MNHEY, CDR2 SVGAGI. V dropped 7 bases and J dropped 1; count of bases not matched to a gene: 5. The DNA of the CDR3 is TGTGCCAGCAAAAAACAGGGGGCGAGCAATCAGCCCCAGCATTTT. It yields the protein CASKKQGASNQPQHF.

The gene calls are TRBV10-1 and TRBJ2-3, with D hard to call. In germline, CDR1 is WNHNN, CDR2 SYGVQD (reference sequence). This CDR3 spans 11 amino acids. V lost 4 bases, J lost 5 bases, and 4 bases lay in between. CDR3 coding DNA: TGCGCCAGCAGTGGGGGAGATACGCAGTATTTT. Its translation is CASSGGDTQYF.

This CDR3 reads CASRTAGTGDTGELFF. DNA of the CDR3: TGTGCCAGCAGAACGGCGGGGACAGGGGATACCGGGGAGCTGTTTTTT. This chain joins TRBV27 and TRBJ2-2; 10 bases align to TRBD1. The germline CDR1 and CDR2 sequences are MNHEY and SMNVEV (reference sequence). The CDR3 consists of 16 residues. J gave up 5 bases and V 6 bases, and 9 bases lay outside the gene matches.

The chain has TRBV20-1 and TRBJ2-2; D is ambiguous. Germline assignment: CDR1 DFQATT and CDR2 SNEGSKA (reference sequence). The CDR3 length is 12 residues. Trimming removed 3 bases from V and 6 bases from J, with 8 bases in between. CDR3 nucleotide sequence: TGCAGTGCTAGTCCCCGCGCCGGGGAGCTGTTTTTT. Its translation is CSASPRAGELFF.

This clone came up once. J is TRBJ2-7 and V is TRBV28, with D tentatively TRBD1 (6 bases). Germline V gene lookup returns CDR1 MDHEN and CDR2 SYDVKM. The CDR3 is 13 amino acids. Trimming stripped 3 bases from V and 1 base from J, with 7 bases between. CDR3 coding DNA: TGTGCCAGCAGTTTCGGGACATCCTACGAGCAGTACTTC. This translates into CASSFGTSYEQYF.

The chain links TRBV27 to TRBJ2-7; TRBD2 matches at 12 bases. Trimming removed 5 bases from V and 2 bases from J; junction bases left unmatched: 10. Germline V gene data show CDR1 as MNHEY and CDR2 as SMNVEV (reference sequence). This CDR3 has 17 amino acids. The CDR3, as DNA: TGTGCCAGCAGTACACGGACTAGCGGGACGATTACCTACGAGCAGTACTTC. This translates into CASSTRTSGTITYEQYF.

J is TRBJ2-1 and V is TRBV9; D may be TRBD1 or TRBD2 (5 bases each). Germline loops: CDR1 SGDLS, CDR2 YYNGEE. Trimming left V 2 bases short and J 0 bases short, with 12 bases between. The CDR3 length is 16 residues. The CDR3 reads CASSVDPGSSYNEQFF. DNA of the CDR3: TGTGCCAGCAGCGTTGACCCAGGGAGCTCCTACAATGAGCAGTTCTTC.

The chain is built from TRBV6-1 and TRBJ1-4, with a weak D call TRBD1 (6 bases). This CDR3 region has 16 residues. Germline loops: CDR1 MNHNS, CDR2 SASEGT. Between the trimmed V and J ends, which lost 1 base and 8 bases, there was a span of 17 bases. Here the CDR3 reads CASSEGGAFKGEKLFF. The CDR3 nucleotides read TGTGCCAGCAGTGAAGGGGGGGCCTTTAAGGGAGAAAAACTGTTTTTT.

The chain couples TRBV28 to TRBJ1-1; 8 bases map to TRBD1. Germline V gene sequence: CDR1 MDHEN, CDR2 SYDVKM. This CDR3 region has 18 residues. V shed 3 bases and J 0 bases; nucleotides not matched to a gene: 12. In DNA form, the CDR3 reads TGTGCCAGCAGTTTCCTCCGGGACAGGACCGTCATGAACACTGAAGCTTTCTTT. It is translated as CASSFLRDRTVMNTEAFF.

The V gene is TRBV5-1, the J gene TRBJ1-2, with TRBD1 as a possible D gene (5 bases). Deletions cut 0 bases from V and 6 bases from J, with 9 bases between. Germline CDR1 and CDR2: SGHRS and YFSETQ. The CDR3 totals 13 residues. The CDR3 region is CASSLGQIDGYTF. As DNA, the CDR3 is TGCGCCAGCAGCTTGGGACAGATCGATGGCTACACCTTC.

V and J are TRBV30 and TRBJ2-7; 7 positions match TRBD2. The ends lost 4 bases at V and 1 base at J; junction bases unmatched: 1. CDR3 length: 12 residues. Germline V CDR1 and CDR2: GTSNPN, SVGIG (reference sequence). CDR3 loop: CAWMGGSYEQYF. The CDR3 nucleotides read TGTGCCTGGATGGGAGGGTCCTACGAGCAGTACTTC. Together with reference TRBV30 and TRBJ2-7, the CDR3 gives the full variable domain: SQTIHQWPATLVQPVGSPLSLECTVEGTSNPNLYWYRQAAGRGLQLLFYSVGIGQISSEVPQNLSASRPQDRQFILSSKKLLLSDSGFYLCAWMGGSYEQYFGPGTRLTVT.

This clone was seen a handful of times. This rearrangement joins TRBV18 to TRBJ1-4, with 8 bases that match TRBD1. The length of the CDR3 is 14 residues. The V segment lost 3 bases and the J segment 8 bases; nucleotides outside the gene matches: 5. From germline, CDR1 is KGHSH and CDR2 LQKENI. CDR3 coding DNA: TGTGCCAGCTCACCTCAGGGGGCCGGGGAAAAACTGTTTTTT. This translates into CASSPQGAGEKLFF.

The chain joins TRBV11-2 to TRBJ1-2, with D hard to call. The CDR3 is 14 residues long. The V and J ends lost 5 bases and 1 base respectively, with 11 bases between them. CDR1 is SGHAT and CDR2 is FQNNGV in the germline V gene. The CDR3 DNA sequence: TGTGCCAGCAGCCCCGGCACGAGTAACTATGGCTACACCTTC. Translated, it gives CASSPGTSNYGYTF. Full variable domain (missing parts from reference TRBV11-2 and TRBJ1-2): EAGVAQSPRYKIIEKRQSVAFWCNPISGHATLYWYQQILGQGPKLLIQFQNNGVVDDSQLPKDRFSAERLKGVDSTLKIQPAKLEDSAVYLCASSPGTSNYGYTFGSGTRLTVV.

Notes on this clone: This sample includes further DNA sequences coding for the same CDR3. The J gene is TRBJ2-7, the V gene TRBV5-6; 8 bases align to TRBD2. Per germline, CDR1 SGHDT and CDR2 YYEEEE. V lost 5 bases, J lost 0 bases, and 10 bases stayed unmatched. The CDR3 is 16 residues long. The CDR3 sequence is CASRPGLAGVSYEQYF. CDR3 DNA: TGTGCCAGCAGGCCTGGACTAGCAGGAGTCTCCTACGAGCAGTACTTC.

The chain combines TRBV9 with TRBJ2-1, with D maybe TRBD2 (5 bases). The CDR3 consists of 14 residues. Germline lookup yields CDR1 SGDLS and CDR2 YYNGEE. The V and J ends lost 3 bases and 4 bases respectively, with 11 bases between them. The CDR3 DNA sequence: TGTGCCAGCAGCGGCGGACTGGGGTACAATGAGCAGTTCTTC. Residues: CASSGGLGYNEQFF.

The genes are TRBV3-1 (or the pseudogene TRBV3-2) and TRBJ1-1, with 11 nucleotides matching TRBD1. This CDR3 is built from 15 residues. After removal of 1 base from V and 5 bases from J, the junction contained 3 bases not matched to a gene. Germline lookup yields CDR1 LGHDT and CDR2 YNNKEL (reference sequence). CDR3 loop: CASSQGGTGGTEAFF. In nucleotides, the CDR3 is TGTGCCAGCAGCCAAGGAGGGACAGGGGGTACTGAAGCTTTCTTT.

CDR3 nucleotide sequence: TGTGCCAGCAGCCCAAGCGGGAGTAGGAACAATGAGCAGTTCTTC. Translation: CASSPSGSRNNEQFF. The chain carries TRBV7-9 and TRBJ2-1, with 8 bases that match TRBD2. Germline lookup yields CDR1 SEHNR and CDR2 FQNEAQ (reference sequence). This CDR3 is built from 15 residues. Trimming cost V 5 bases and J 5 bases; bases outside gene matches: 8.

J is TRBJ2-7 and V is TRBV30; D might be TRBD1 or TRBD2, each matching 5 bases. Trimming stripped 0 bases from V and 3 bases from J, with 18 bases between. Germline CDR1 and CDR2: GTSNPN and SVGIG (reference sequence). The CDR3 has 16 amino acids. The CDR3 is CAWSVPGGGRRYEQYF. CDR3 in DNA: TGTGCCTGGAGTGTACCAGGTGGGGGAAGACGCTACGAGCAGTACTTC.

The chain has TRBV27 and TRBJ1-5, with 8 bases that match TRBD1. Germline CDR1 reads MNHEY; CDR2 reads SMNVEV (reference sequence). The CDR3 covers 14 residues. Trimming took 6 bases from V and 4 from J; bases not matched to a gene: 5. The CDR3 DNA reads TGTGCCAGCAGAAGGGGACAGGAAAATCAGCCCCAGCATTTT. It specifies CASRRGQENQPQHF.

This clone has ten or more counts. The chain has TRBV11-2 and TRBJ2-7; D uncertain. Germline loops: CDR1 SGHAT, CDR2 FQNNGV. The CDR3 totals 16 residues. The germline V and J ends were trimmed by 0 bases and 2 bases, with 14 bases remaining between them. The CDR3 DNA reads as TGTGCCAGCAGCTTAGATCATGTAGGCAGAGCCTACGAGCAGTACTTC. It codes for CASSLDHVGRAYEQYF. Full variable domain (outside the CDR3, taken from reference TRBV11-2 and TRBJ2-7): EAGVAQSPRYKIIEKRQSVAFWCNPISGHATLYWYQQILGQGPKLLIQFQNNGVVDDSQLPKDRFSAERLKGVDSTLKIQPAKLEDSAVYLCASSLDHVGRAYEQYFGPGTRLTVT.